This T cell receptor (beta chain) is from a study of PD-1 blockade in classical Hodgkin lymphoma (TCRdb year 2020). Regarding the study in general: Nivolumab dosing was 3 mg/kg intravenously every 2 weeks, continuing until either disease progression or unacceptable toxicity. The study used TCR beta sequencing and CyTOF to define a peripheral blood immune signature of response to PD-1 blockade in classical Hodgkin lymphoma.

To note about this clone: No cognate antigen has been identified for it. No base quality values were provided; no much bigger clone lies one nucleotide off.

The CDR3 goes from the cysteine to the phenylalanine over 13 residues. This entry keeps only the CDR3 DNA: 39 bases, framed from base 1. A distance of 12 bases separates the germline ends of V and J, which lose 3 bases and 4 bases respectively. The CDR1 and CDR2 encoded by the germline V gene are SQVTM and ANQGSEA. In light of the paper, this sample's time point label describes: cycle 4 day 1 (C4D1), after less than seven weeks of nivolumab. Relapse after autologous stem cell transplantation had occurred in all trial patients, and cohorts A, B and C were distinguished by prior brentuximab vedotin exposure. The trial cohort comprised about 60 patients with relapsed/refractory classical Hodgkin lymphoma whose best overall responses were complete response, partial response or progressive disease. Trial patients were treated with single-agent nivolumab in the multi-cohort phase II CheckMate 205 trial. Best overall response was determined by an independent review committee according to the 2007 International Working Group response criteria. Trial PBMCs were obtained immediately prior to nivolumab initiation (C1D1) and on therapy at cycle 2 day 1 and cycle 4 day 1. Peripheral blood was collected in 8 mL Vacutainer Cell Preparation Tubes, from which PBMCs were isolated by centrifugation and then cryopreserved.

Genomic DNA was isolated using the Qiagen DNeasy kit from unsorted PBMCs as well as from negatively selected CD4+ and CD8+ fractions. Amplification of TCR beta CDR3 regions was done by immunoSEQ multiplex PCR with primers that anneal to V and J segments. A synthetic immune receptor repertoire was used to minimize amplification bias, and any residual bias was removed computationally once sequencing was done. The study's own analysis went as follows. Custom Python scripts were used to quantify repertoire diversity as the Shannon entropy index. Unsorted, CD4+ and CD8+ repertoires were analyzed separately, except in combined analyses where CD4+ and CD8+ sequences were merged in silico. Clonal expansion was defined as at least a 2-fold frequency increase after treatment relative to C1D1, with a pseudocount of 0.5 for undetected baseline clones. Singleton clones were defined as clones with 0 or 1 copy at C1D1, and non-singleton clones were defined as clones with 2 or more copies. Clones expanded in unsorted samples were assigned a CD4+, CD8+ or unknown annotation through matching of protein sequences in sorted samples from the same patient. Wilcoxon tests on paired samples were used to test changes in diversity from C1D1 to C4D1. What TCRdb holds here is the immuneACCESS table cut down to in-frame rearrangements. Part of the clones is not present; checked against another copy, under half of the missing clones reflect an unresolved V gene, and the others are unexplained. V, J and clone size derive from that table, while D and trimming were established from the DNA sequence. Counted in this sample were some 95,000 clones; over 75% of them appeared once. Of the sample, 2.5% to 3.5% falls within the top ten clones.

Overall study outcomes, separate from this receptor: The study covered only a single clinical trial cohort, and the causes of the repertoire differences, possibly disease activity or prior therapy, were still not defined. Trial patients with a complete response had baseline diversity similar to that of newly diagnosed patients, while partial responders and progressors had significantly lower diversity. Patients starting nivolumab less than 1 year after ASCT had lower diversity and were excluded from later analyses to avoid confounding by immune reconstitution. A significant rise by C4D1 was seen in CD4+ but not CD8+ TCR diversity (p=0.0027 vs p=0.16), with the rise being most apparent in complete responders (p=0.02). Baseline TCR diversity was reported as lower in newly diagnosed patients than in healthy donors, and lower still in relapsed/refractory patients.

This material consisted of peripheral blood mononuclear cells (PBMCs), taken before the fourth cycle of nivolumab. The V and J segments used are TRBV29-1 and TRBJ1-1, with no D gene named confidently. The origin of this receptor is a human donor with classical Hodgkin lymphoma. The base sequence is TGCAGCGTTGATGTGGGGAGCGGCACTGAAGCTTTCTTT. It specifies CSVDVGSGTEAFF.